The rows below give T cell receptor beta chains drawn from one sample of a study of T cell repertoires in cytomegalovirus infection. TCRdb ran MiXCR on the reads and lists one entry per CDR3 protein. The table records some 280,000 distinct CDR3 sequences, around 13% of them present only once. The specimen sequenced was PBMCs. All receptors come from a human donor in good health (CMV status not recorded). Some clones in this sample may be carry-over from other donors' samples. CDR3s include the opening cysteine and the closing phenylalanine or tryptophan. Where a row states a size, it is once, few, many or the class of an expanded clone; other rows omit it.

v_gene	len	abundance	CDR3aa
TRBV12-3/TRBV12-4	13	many	CASTKAGEETQYF
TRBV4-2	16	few	CASSQGRSGGADTQYF
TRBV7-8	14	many	CASSLPFGNNEQFF
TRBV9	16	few	CASSGADLSYTDTQYF
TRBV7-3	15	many	CASSPGTVAYNEQFF
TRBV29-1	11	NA	CSVWDRPEQYF
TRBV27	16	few	CASSFAGQWDEGEQYF
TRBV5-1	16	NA	CASSSPPGAAGYGYTF
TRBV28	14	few	CASSSGFGNYGYTF
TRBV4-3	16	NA	CASSQDRGPPTMKQFF
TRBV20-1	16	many	CSAWVRGRAMNTEAFF
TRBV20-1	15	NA	CSALRTSGRGETQYF
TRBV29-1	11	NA	CSATGTGGYTF
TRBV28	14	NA	CASSYRGAGYGYTF
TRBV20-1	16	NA	CSAPTRLAGSYNEQFF
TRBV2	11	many	CASQGRGRAFF
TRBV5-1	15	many	CASSWGLAGTNEQFF
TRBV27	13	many	CASSSRMNPEAFF
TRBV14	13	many	CASSQGPGLWQYF
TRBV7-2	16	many	CASSLGIAGHQETQYF
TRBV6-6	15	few	CASSYSTGLDTEAFF
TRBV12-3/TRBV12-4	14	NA	CASSFGAATDTQYF
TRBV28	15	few	CASRTGTGENQPQHF